A selection of T cell receptor beta chains follows, all from one sample in a study of blood T cell repertoires in COVID-19. Sequenced by immunoSEQ multiplex PCR; TCRdb stores in-frame clones only, minus some. The sample consists of about 190,000 clones, around 83% of them appearing once. The sample comprised peripheral blood. These receptor sequences come from a woman aged 25 to 45 with active or convalescent COVID-19. Each CDR3 is given with its conserved first and last residue. The order of the fields is V gene, J gene, clone size, D gene, CDR3 DNA, CDR3 protein. A D gene is named only where the DNA matches it firmly. Clone size is stated in some rows and not others, as once, few, many or a class when expanded.

>TRBV24-1|TRBJ2-1|.|TRBD2
TGTGCCACCAGTGTTGGCGGGAGTAATGAGCAGTTCTTC
CATSVGGSNEQFF
>TRBV5-1|TRBJ1-5|.|TRBD1
TGCGCCAGCAGCTTGGAAGGGACAGGGGGCAGCCAGCCCCAGCATTTT
CASSLEGTGGSQPQHF
>TRBV3-1/TRBV3-2|TRBJ1-2|.|.
TGTGCCAGCAGCCAGGGGGCTTCGGGTGGCTACACCTTC
CASSQGASGGYTF
>TRBV2|TRBJ2-1|.|.
TGTGCCAGCAGTGGGGGGGCCGGTAGCGGGTTCGATGAGCAGTTCTTC
CASSGGAGSGFDEQFF
>TRBV19|TRBJ1-1|few|.
TGTGCCAGTAGTATAGCCAGCAGGGGCCAGCTGAACACTGAAGCTTTCTTT
CASSIASRGQLNTEAFF
>TRBV7-8|TRBJ1-1|once|.
TGTGCCAGCAGCTTCCCAATGAACACTGAAGCTTTCTTT
CASSFPMNTEAFF
>TRBV9|TRBJ2-5|.|TRBD2
TGTGCCAGCAGCGTGGCCGGGACTAGCGGGGGGACCCGCCAAGAGACCCAGTACTTC
CASSVAGTSGGTRQETQYF
>TRBV3-1/TRBV3-2|TRBJ1-4|.|.
TGTGCCAGCAGCCTAAGGCCCCAACTAGACTCAACTAATGAAAAACTGTTTTTT
CASSLRPQLDSTNEKLFF
>TRBV7-8|TRBJ1-2|once|.
TGTGCCAGCTCGCTGGGCAGGGGTTCTATTGTGGATGGCTACACCTTC
CASSLGRGSIVDGYTF
>TRBV7-6|TRBJ2-1|.|.
TGTGCCAGCAGCTTGCAGGGGATATACAATGAGCAGTTCTTC
CASSLQGIYNEQFF
>TRBV24-1|TRBJ2-3|.|.
TGTGCCACCAGTGACTCCCCTCCGGGGAGTATGGGAGATACGCAGTATTTT
CATSDSPPGSMGDTQYF
>TRBV5-6|TRBJ1-3|.|.
TGTGCCAGCAGCTCCGGGACACAATTTTTCTCTGGAAACACCATATATTTT
CASSSGTQFFSGNTIYF
>TRBV9|TRBJ2-7|.|TRBD1
TGTGCCAGCAGCGGAGGACAGGGGTACGAGCAGTACTTC
CASSGGQGYEQYF
>TRBV6-5|TRBJ1-2|once|.
TGTGCCAGCAGTTACTCAGGGGTCTATGGCTACACCTTC
CASSYSGVYGYTF
>TRBV29-1|TRBJ1-4|.|TRBD1
TGCAGCGTGACGGGACAGGGTGAAAAACTGTTTTTT
CSVTGQGEKLFF
>TRBV29-1|TRBJ1-4|.|.
TGCAGCGTCATCACCCTCCGGGACTTAAAACTGTTTTTT
CSVITLRDLKLFF
>TRBV7-9|TRBJ1-6|.|.
TGTGCCAGCAGTTCCGGAGGGCCGCGCTATAATTCACCCCTCCACTTT
CASSSGGPRYNSPLHF
>TRBV5-1|TRBJ2-5|.|TRBD1
TGCGCCAGCAACCCGGGACCCGACAGGGAAGAGACCCAGTACTTC
CASNPGPDREETQYF
>TRBV11-3|TRBJ2-7|.|.
TGTGCCAGCAGCCTTTCTGGGACACGCTCCTACGAGCAGTACTTC
CASSLSGTRSYEQYF
>TRBV19|TRBJ2-2|once|TRBD1
TGTGCCAGTATTATCGGGACAGGGGGCACCGGGGAGCTGTTTTTT
CASIIGTGGTGELFF
>TRBV28|TRBJ2-3|.|.
TGTGCCAGCAGTTTGGGAGGAGATACGCAGTATTTT
CASSLGGDTQYF
>TRBV2|TRBJ1-5|once|TRBD1
TGTGCCAGCAGTGGGGGACAGGCTAGCAATCAGCCCCAGCATTTT
CASSGGQASNQPQHF
>TRBV5-1|TRBJ2-2|.|.
TGCGCCAGCAGCCCGGGGAACACCGGGGAGCTGTTTTTT
CASSPGNTGELFF
>TRBV28|TRBJ1-4|.|.
TGTGCCAGCAGTCCCCTTGGACGGGGTGCAACTAATGAAAAACTGTTTTTT
CASSPLGRGATNEKLFF
>TRBV10-3|TRBJ2-7|.|TRBD1
TGTGCCATCAGTCCCTTCCCGGACAGGACCTACGAGCAGTACTTC
CAISPFPDRTYEQYF
>TRBV6-5|TRBJ2-1|.|.
TGTGCCAGCAGTTACGCGCGGGCCTACAATGAGCAGTTCTTC
CASSYARAYNEQFF
>TRBV19|TRBJ1-2|.|TRBD1
TGTGCCAGTAGTAGGGGACAGGGATACGACTATGGCTACACCTTC
CASSRGQGYDYGYTF
>TRBV5-4|TRBJ1-3|once|.
TGTGCCAGCAGCCCAAGGGAGAGCTCTGGAAACACCATATATTTT
CASSPRESSGNTIYF
>TRBV24-1|TRBJ2-1|.|TRBD1
TGTGCCACCAGTGATCCCCGGGACAGACCCTACAATGAGCAGTTCTTC
CATSDPRDRPYNEQFF
>TRBV11-2|TRBJ1-2|once|TRBD1
TGTGCCAGCAGCCAGGGGGATTGGAACGTAAACTATGGCTACACCTTC
CASSQGDWNVNYGYTF
>TRBV11-2|TRBJ2-7|.|.
TGTGCCAGCAGCTTCTCGGGCGGAGGGACCTACGAGCAGTACTTC
CASSFSGGGTYEQYF
>TRBV5-6|TRBJ2-7|few|.
TGTGCCAGCAGCTTCGGGGGAGCCTACGAGCAGTACTTC
CASSFGGAYEQYF
>TRBV9|TRBJ1-6|few|TRBD1
TGTGCCAGCAGCGTGGGTATGGACAGGAATTCACCCCTCCACTTT
CASSVGMDRNSPLHF
>TRBV7-9|TRBJ1-1|.|TRBD1
TGTGCCAGCAGCAGCCCGGGGACAGCGAACACTGAAGCTTTCTTT
CASSSPGTANTEAFF
>TRBV6-5|TRBJ1-3|.|.
TGTGCCAGCAGCGCCGGGTCTAAAGGAAACACCATATATTTT
CASSAGSKGNTIYF
>TRBV7-2|TRBJ2-1|.|TRBD2
TGTGCCAGCAGCTTGACTAGCGGGAGAATGAATGAGCAGTTCTTC
CASSLTSGRMNEQFF
>TRBV2|TRBJ1-4|.|TRBD1
TGTGCCAGCAGTGGCAACAGGGGTGGGAATGAAAAACTGTTTTTT
CASSGNRGGNEKLFF
>TRBV6-6|TRBJ2-2|.|TRBD2
TGTGCCAGCAGCTCCCTCCCTTCGGGAGGCCCCGGGGAGCTGTTTTTT
CASSSLPSGGPGELFF
>TRBV29-1|TRBJ2-7|.|.
TGCAGCGTTGAAGCCCAGGAAGCCGAGCAGTACTTC
CSVEAQEAEQYF
>TRBV18|TRBJ2-5|.|.
TGTGCCAGCTCACCAATTCTAGGGGATTCTGAGACCCAGTACTTC
CASSPILGDSETQYF
>TRBV7-8|TRBJ2-7|.|.
TGTGCCAGCAGCACCCGACAGGGAGGCTACGAGCAGTACTTC
CASSTRQGGYEQYF
>TRBV27|TRBJ2-5|.|TRBD2
TGTGCCAGCAGTTTCGGACTAGCGGGAATTGAGACCCAGTACTTC
CASSFGLAGIETQYF
>TRBV6-5|TRBJ2-5|.|TRBD1
TGTGCCAGCAGTTACGAGACAGGGGGGCAAGAGACCCAGTACTTC
CASSYETGGQETQYF
>TRBV6-6|TRBJ1-6|.|.
TGTGCCAGCAAGAAATCAGCCGGGGGGCGATATTCACCCCTCCACTTT
CASKKSAGGRYSPLHF
>TRBV27|TRBJ1-1|.|.
TGTGCCAGCAGTCTTAGGGGTCGCGCTGAAGCTTTCTTT
CASSLRGRAEAFF
>TRBV28|TRBJ1-3|.|.
TGTGCCAGCAGATCCGACAGAGGCGGAAACACCATATATTTT
CASRSDRGGNTIYF
>TRBV27|TRBJ2-7|.|.
TGTGCCAGCAGGCCGGGACTGCAACGGAACTACGAGCAGTACTTC
CASRPGLQRNYEQYF
>TRBV5-1|TRBJ2-7|.|.
TGCGCCAGCAGCTTTGGGTGGGGGCCCTACGAGCAGTACTTC
CASSFGWGPYEQYF
>TRBV5-1|TRBJ2-6|.|.
TGCGCCAGCAGCTCCGGTCCCACAGTCTCTGGGGCCAACGTCCTGACTTTC
CASSSGPTVSGANVLTF
>TRBV30|TRBJ1-5|.|TRBD1
TGTGCCTGGAGGGGACAGGGGGGGGGAAGCAATCAGCCCCAGCATTTT
CAWRGQGGGSNQPQHF
>TRBV11-2|TRBJ2-3|.|TRBD2
TGTGCCAGCAGCCTAGCGGGAGCAAGCACAGATACGCAGTATTTT
CASSLAGASTDTQYF
>TRBV5-6|TRBJ1-1|.|TRBD1
TGTGCCAGCAGACCTAAAGGACAGGGGAGTAAAACTGAAGCTTTCTTT
CASRPKGQGSKTEAFF
>TRBV5-1|TRBJ2-3|.|.
TGCGCCAGCAGCCCGGGTAACTACCCAGATACGCAGTATTTT
CASSPGNYPDTQYF
>TRBV28|TRBJ2-7|.|TRBD1
TGTGCCAGCAGTTTGGCGGGGACAGGGGTGGGCGAGCAGTACTTC
CASSLAGTGVGEQYF